Reported below is one T cell receptor beta chain. The antigen remains undetermined. V lost 3 bases and J lost 8, with 16 bases in between. Germline CDR1 is MNHNY and CDR2 is SVGAGI (reference sequence). The length of the CDR3 is 15 residues. The sample is drawn from a study of cytomegalovirus exposure and HLA in healthy donors. Findings and caveats of the study: A prior analysis recorded that most TCR beta V segments were productive about 87% or about 30% of the time. CMV serostatus was the only recorded immune exposure for donors.

A multiplex PCR was run with 60 Vbeta primers and 13 Jbeta primers. Data came from immunoSEQ multiplex PCR; TCRdb stores just in-frame clones and leaves some out. The sample has about 190,000 clones, approximately 12% seen once; the top ten hold 7.5% to 10%. This clonotype originated in a man over 45 in good health and CMV-seropositive. The sequencing sample was made of PBMCs. This chain links TRBV6-6 with TRBJ1-4, with D maybe TRBD1 (6 bases). The CDR3 nucleotides are TGTGCCAGCAGTTATCGGTGGGACACCCGAGAAAAACTGTTTTTT. Its translation is CASSYRWDTREKLFF.